These T cell receptor beta chains were read from a single sample in a study of blood T cell repertoires in COVID-19. Assay used: immunoSEQ multiplex PCR; TCRdb lists only in-frame clones, some missing. Of 50,000 to 70,000 clones listed, roughly 84% were seen once; the top ten hold roughly a sixth. Sequenced: peripheral blood. These receptors originate from a man between 65 and 85 years old with active COVID-19. Both conserved end residues are part of each CDR3. The order of the fields is V gene, CDR3 protein.

TRBV19 | CASSNTSRPYEQYF
TRBV27 | CASSFRASFTDTQYF
TRBV18 | CASSPLMTGGRDSPLHF
TRBV7-8 | CASSTGNYEQYF
TRBV20-1 | CSASSGLSKETQYF
TRBV30 | CAWSLPRAEAFF
TRBV6-4 | CASSDREDNQPQHF
TRBV3-1/TRBV3-2 | CASSQAERREKLFF
TRBV19 | CASSPTGVNQPQHF
TRBV5-1 | CASSLTGGSGYTF
TRBV7-3 | CASSSQGLADYEQYF
TRBV6-5 | CASSWTGNTEAFF